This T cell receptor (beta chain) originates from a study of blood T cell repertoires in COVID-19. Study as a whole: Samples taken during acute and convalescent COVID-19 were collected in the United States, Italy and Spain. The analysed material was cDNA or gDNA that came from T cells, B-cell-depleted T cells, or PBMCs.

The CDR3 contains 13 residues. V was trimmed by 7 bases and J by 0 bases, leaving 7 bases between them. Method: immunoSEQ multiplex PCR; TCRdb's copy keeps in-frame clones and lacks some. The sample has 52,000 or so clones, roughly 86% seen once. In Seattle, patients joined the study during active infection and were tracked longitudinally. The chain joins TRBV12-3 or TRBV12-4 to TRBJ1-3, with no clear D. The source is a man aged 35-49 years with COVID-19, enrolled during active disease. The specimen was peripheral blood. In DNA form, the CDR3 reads TGTGCCAGCACCCTCTTCTCTGGAAACACCATATATTTT. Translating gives CASTLFSGNTIYF.